This T cell receptor (beta chain) was found in a study of CD8+ T cells in alopecia areata. In the study overall: It was 6 to 18 months of tofacitinib, and then there were 6 months off drug.

V was clipped by 10 bases and J by 4 bases; unmatched bases: 7. Germline V lookup: CDR1 ENHRY, CDR2 SYGVKD. This CDR3 spans 13 amino acids. Sequencing used cDNA as its template, made by extracting RNA and reverse transcribing it. TCRdb keeps only in-frame clones here, not all; method: immunoSEQ multiplex PCR. The table records about 250,000 clones, 67% of them present only once. The chain recombines TRBV10-3 with TRBJ1-2, with 9 bases fitting TRBD1. The source was CD4+ T cells sorted from blood, collected at week 0. The clonotype was recovered from a human donor with alopecia areata. The CDR3 nucleotides are TGTGCCAGCAGCCGGGACAGGGTCTATGGCTACACCTTC. Protein product: CASSRDRVYGYTF.